The 27 T cell receptor beta chains below were found in one sample sequenced in a study of blood T cells in healthy people across ages (dated by TCRdb to 2013 to 2016). Libraries were made using 5' RACE. The instrument given in TCRdb is Illumina HiSeq 2500. A second about 6 to 11 cycle PCR used a sample-barcoded 5' primer and a J-beta primer mix. The public reads were reprocessed in TCRdb via fastp at Q25 and MiXCR, keeping in-frame beta chains. Under each unique CDR3 protein, matching rows form one entry showing the most common genes and DNA. The sample contains approximately 810,000 distinct CDR3 sequences, more than 25% of them found a single time. Jointly, the top ten make up around 15% of the sample. Sequenced material: blood. The receptor source for this set is a woman of 80 years or more in good health.

The chain has TRBV18 and TRBJ2-7; 10 bases map to TRBD2. Germline loops: CDR1 KGHSH, CDR2 LQKENI. The V segment lost 0 bases and the J segment 1 base; nucleotides outside the gene matches: 9. CDR3 size: 18 residues. CDR3 sequence reads: CASSPPGLAGEQSYEQYF. As DNA, the CDR3 is TGTGCCAGCTCACCACCGGGTCTAGCGGGGGAGCAATCCTACGAGCAGTACTTC.

The chain carries TRBV12-3 or TRBV12-4 and TRBJ2-3; TRBD2 agrees at 11 bases. CDR3 length equals 15 residues. Trimming at V came to 6 bases and at J to 5 bases, leaving 7 bases not matched to a gene. Here the CDR3 reads CASRLAGGPRDTQYF. In DNA form, the CDR3 reads TGTGCCAGCAGGCTAGCGGGGGGCCCACGAGATACGCAGTATTTT.

As concerns this clonotype: One end of the junction fails to match germline, which may point to a read error. The rearrangement uses TRBV7-9 and TRBJ2-1; no reliable D call. Germline V CDR1 and CDR2: SEHNR, FQNEAQ (reference sequence). This CDR3 contains 15 residues. DNA of the CDR3: TGTGCCAGCAGCTTAAGGCGCAGCTCCTACAATGCGCAGTTCTTC. It specifies CASSLRRSSYNAQFF.

In its sample, this clonotype was seen many times. This chain joins TRBV12-3 or TRBV12-4 and TRBJ2-7; D could derive from TRBD1 or TRBD2 (6 bases each). V was shortened by 0 bases and J by 6 bases, with 30 bases between the two germline ends. The CDR3 totals 20 residues. CDR3 bases: TGTGCCAGCAGTTTAGCGGTTTGGCAGGGCCCTGATTACGGGGGCTGCGAGCAGTACTTC. As protein: CASSLAVWQGPDYGGCEQYF.

A note on this clonotype: A read error is likely, as this CDR3 ends without the conserved phenylalanine or tryptophan. The J gene is TRBJ2-1, the V gene TRBV9; 9 bases agree with TRBD2. The germline CDR1 and CDR2 sequences are SGDLS and YYNGEE. CDR3 length: 14 residues. Trimming removed 2 bases from V and 3 bases from J; junction bases left unmatched: 0. The CDR3 loop reads CASSVTSGYNEQFV. CDR3 DNA sequence: TGTGCCAGCAGCGTGACTAGCGGCTACAATGAGCAGTTCGTC.

This clonotype was recorded a few times. The V gene is TRBV6-2 or TRBV6-3, the J gene TRBJ1-1, with a possible D match to TRBD1 (5 bases). The V and J ends lost 5 bases and 4 bases respectively, with 8 bases between them. This CDR3 comprises 12 residues. Germline V lookup: CDR1 MNHEY, CDR2 SVGEGT. The CDR3 is CASSDSATEAFF. Written as DNA, the CDR3 is TGTGCCAGCAGTGACAGTGCCACTGAAGCTTTCTTT.

With regard to this clonotype: A much larger clone differs from this one at a single base, so this may be a read error. The gene calls are TRBV6-2 or TRBV6-3 and TRBJ2-1; 8 positions agree with TRBD2. The CDR3 length is 12 residues. Germline CDR1 reads MNHEY; CDR2 reads SVGEGT. J gave up 15 bases and V 5 bases, and 9 bases lay outside the gene matches. CDR3: CASSVLPGGPFF. In DNA, the CDR3 is TGTGCCAGCAGTGTGTTACCGGGGGGGCCGTTCTTC.

This rearrangement joins TRBV7-9 to TRBJ2-5; 9 bases match TRBD1. V shed 4 bases and J 5 bases; nucleotides not matched to a gene: 11. Germline V gives CDR1 SEHNR, CDR2 FQNEAQ (reference sequence). CDR3 length: 16 residues. Here the CDR3 reads CASSSSPDRGMETQYF. The CDR3 DNA reads as TGTGCCAGCAGCTCCTCCCCGGACAGGGGAATGGAGACCCAGTACTTC.

V is TRBV9 and J is TRBJ2-3; 7 bases map to TRBD1. In germline, CDR1 is SGDLS, CDR2 YYNGEE. This CDR3 is built from 13 residues. V shed 0 bases, J shed 7 bases, and the junction held 2 bases outside the gene matches. The CDR3, as DNA: TGTGCCAGCAGCGTAGGAGGGGGCAATACGCAGTATTTT. Its translation: CASSVGGGNTQYF.

This clonotype was detected many times. The chain employs TRBV6-6 and TRBJ2-1; maybe TRBD1 (5 bases). Germline V lookup: CDR1 MNHNY, CDR2 SVGAGI (reference sequence). The CDR3 contains 15 residues. V was cut by 6 bases and J by 0 bases, with 12 bases left in between. The CDR3 is CASSLLRDSYNEQFF. CDR3 coding DNA: TGTGCCAGCAGCCTACTCAGGGACTCCTACAATGAGCAGTTCTTC.

This chain joins TRBV7-2 and TRBJ2-5, with D maybe TRBD1 (5 bases). CDR3 size: 13 residues. CDR1 and CDR2 from the germline V gene are SGHTA and FQGNSA. V was pared by 5 bases and J by 11 bases, with 18 bases between. CDR3 in DNA: TGTGCCAGCAGCCCTACCGACAGTCCAGAGCAGTACTTC. Its protein product is CASSPTDSPEQYF.

This clonotype was detected ten times or more. The chain links TRBV6-2 or TRBV6-3 to TRBJ2-1; maybe TRBD2 (5 bases). The CDR3 contains 16 residues. The V end was cut by 8 bases, the J end by 0 bases, with 17 bases between. Germline values: CDR1 MNHEY, CDR2 SVGEGT. The CDR3 region is CASPSLRAVSYNEQFF. As DNA, the CDR3 is TGTGCCAGCCCATCCCTGAGGGCAGTCTCCTACAATGAGCAGTTCTTC.

This clonotype was observed a handful of times. The chain carries TRBV7-9 and TRBJ1-3; TRBD1 is a possible D gene (6 bases). There are 14 residues in the CDR3. V shed 5 bases and J shed 4 bases, with 12 bases lying between them. Germline CDR1 is SEHNR and CDR2 is FQNEAQ (reference sequence). The DNA of the CDR3 is TGTGCCAGCAGCCTCCGGACAGCCGGAAACACCATATATTTT. This translates into CASSLRTAGNTIYF.

This clonotype has at least ten counts. The CDR3 coding sequence is TGTGCCATCAGTCCGTACACAGGGTGGGTCTATGGCTACACCTTC. Translating it yields CAISPYTGWVYGYTF. V gene TRBV10-3 combines with J gene TRBJ1-2; perhaps TRBD1 as D (6 bases). The CDR3 is 15 amino acids. Germline V gene sequence: CDR1 ENHRY, CDR2 SYGVKD. Between the trimmed V and J ends, which lost 5 bases and 4 bases, there was a span of 17 bases.

This clonotype was observed many times. The chain recombines TRBV7-2 with TRBJ1-2; weak D call: TRBD1 (5 bases). The germline CDR1 and CDR2 sequences are SGHTA and FQGNSA. The CDR3 extends over 14 amino acids. V lost 5 bases to trimming and J lost 2 bases, with 12 bases between them. This CDR3 is CASSQTSGNYGYTF. CDR3 nucleotide sequence: TGTGCCAGCAGCCAAACTTCAGGGAACTATGGCTACACCTTC. The full variable domain, completed using reference TRBV7-2 and TRBJ1-2, is GAGVSQSPSNKVTEKGKDVELRCDPISGHTALYWYRQSLGQGLEFLIYFQGNSAPDKSGLPSDRFSAERTGGSVSTLTIQRTQQEDSAVYLCASSQTSGNYGYTFGSGTRLTVV.

This clonotype was seen repeatedly, ten times or more. The chain recombines TRBV29-1 with TRBJ1-2, with D hard to call. The CDR3 consists of 12 residues. V lost 3 bases to trimming and J lost 2 bases, with 7 bases between them. Germline CDR1 is SQVTM and CDR2 is ANQGSEA. CDR3 amino acids: CSVDGRNYGYTF. CDR3 sequence (DNA): TGCAGCGTTGACGGCAGGAACTATGGCTACACCTTC.

In its sample, this clonotype was seen a few times. This chain uses TRBV7-2 with TRBJ2-2; D might be TRBD1 (5 bases). This CDR3 contains 12 residues. Trimming removed 3 bases at V and 10 bases at J, with 9 bases between. The germline V gene encodes CDR1 SGHTA and CDR2 FQGNSA. CDR3 amino acids: CASSFQGEELFF. DNA of the CDR3: TGTGCCAGCAGCTTCCAGGGCGAGGAGCTGTTTTTT.

This clonotype was observed at least ten times. This rearrangement joins TRBV6-5 to TRBJ1-2, with unresolved D. The germline V and J ends were trimmed by 3 bases and 7 bases, with 9 bases remaining between them. CDR1 and CDR2 from the germline V gene are MNHEY and SVGAGI. The CDR3 loop spans 12 amino acids. The CDR3 loop is CASSYGRGGYTF. CDR3 nucleotides: TGTGCCAGCAGTTATGGCCGGGGTGGCTACACCTTC.

The chain links TRBV7-2 to TRBJ1-2, with D possibly being TRBD1 (6 bases). CDR3 size: 15 residues. Trimming removed 1 base at V and 6 bases at J, with 15 bases between. Per the germline V gene, CDR1 is SGHTA and CDR2 is FQGNSA. The CDR3 sequence is CASSLEGRGRDGYTF. The CDR3 DNA is TGTGCCAGCAGCTTAGAGGGCAGGGGAAGGGATGGCTACACCTTC.

The sample holds one count of this clonotype. The chain employs TRBV12-3 or TRBV12-4 and TRBJ2-3; tentative D call: TRBD2 (6 bases). This CDR3 is built from 13 residues. V lost 5 bases and J 11 bases, leaving 17 bases between the germline ends. The CDR3 sequence: CASSPDTEGVQYF. The CDR3 DNA follows: TGTGCCAGCAGTCCCGACACGGAGGGTGTGCAGTATTTT.

With regard to this clonotype: One junction end does not reproduce the germline sequence, and a read error may be involved. The chain combines TRBV7-2 with TRBJ2-1; 8 nucleotides line up with TRBD2. The CDR3 spans 16 residues. Germline V gene lookup returns CDR1 SGHTA and CDR2 FQGNSA. CDR3 amino acids: CASGLVVGRRGDEQFF. CDR3 in DNA: TGTGCCAGCGGCTTAGTCGTCGGTAGGCGGGGGGACGAGCAGTTCTTC.

A few counts support this clonotype. The rearrangement links TRBV29-1 to TRBJ2-7; D might be TRBD1 (5 bases). Deletions cut 4 bases from V and 0 bases from J, with 13 bases between. Looked up from germline, CDR1 is SQVTM and CDR2 is ANQGSEA. This CDR3 spans 14 amino acids. This CDR3 is CSVGGQGRSYEQYF. The DNA of the CDR3 is TGCAGCGTTGGTGGGCAGGGCCGCTCCTACGAGCAGTACTTC.

Comments on this clonotype: This may come from a read error, since a much larger clone is one base off. The chain has TRBV5-1 and TRBJ2-2; perhaps TRBD1 as D (6 bases). Germline CDR1 and CDR2: SGHRS and YFSETQ. CDR3 length equals 16 residues. The CDR3, as DNA: TGCGCCAGCAGCTCGACGGATACAGGGCCCACCGGGGAGCGGTTTTTT. Its protein is CASSSTDTGPTGERFF.

The chain uses TRBV24-1 and TRBJ2-1; TRBD2 aligns across 10 bases. CDR1 KGHDR and CDR2 SFDVKD come from the germline V gene. J lost 5 bases, V lost 9 bases, and 6 bases had no gene match. The CDR3 length is 14 residues. CDR3 nucleotides: TGTGCCACCGGCACTAGCGGGACAAACAATGAGCAGTTCTTC. Its translation: CATGTSGTNNEQFF.

This clonotype was counted ten times or more. The CDR3 DNA follows: TGTGCCAGCGCCCCAGAGTTTAGCACAGATACGCAGTATTTT. Encoded protein: CASAPEFSTDTQYF. V gene TRBV27 combines with J gene TRBJ2-3; D gene uncertain. Trimming stripped 8 bases from V and 0 bases from J, with 12 bases between. The germline gives CDR1 MNHEY, CDR2 SMNVEV (reference sequence). The CDR3 consists of 14 residues.

This chain uses TRBV18 with TRBJ2-5; 7 positions agree with TRBD1. The J call is doubtful: the DNA matches TRBJ2-7 better. The CDR3 runs 15 residues. The germline V gene has CDR1 KGHSH and CDR2 LQKENI. The CDR3 protein is CASSKIGTEDCEQYF. The CDR3 DNA is TGTGCCAGCTCTAAAATTGGGACAGAAGACTGCGAGCAGTACTTC.

In the case of this clonotype: The junction differs from germline at one of its ends, possibly a read error. This chain joins TRBV10-3 and TRBJ2-5; D call uncertain. In germline, CDR1 is ENHRY, CDR2 SYGVKD. This CDR3 has 14 residues. The CDR3, as DNA: TGTGCCAGCAGTGAATCCTGGACCCAAGAGACCCAGTACTTC. The encoded protein is CASSESWTQETQYF.